This T cell receptor beta chain was observed in a study of regulatory T cells in long-lasting Graves disease. As for time point: newly diagnosed GD, antithyroid drugs for less than 3 months. RNA isolated from PBMCs was used to make the TCR library. The CDR3 has 19 amino acids. Germline trimming cut 4 bases from V and 3 bases from J; bases unmatched to any gene: 18. CDR1 and CDR2 (germline): SNHLY, FYNNEI. At least ten counts were recorded for this clonotype. Arm-PCR with iRepertoire HTBI primers amplified the CDR3 regions for these TCR beta libraries. From the multiplex PCR reads, TCRdb called clonotypes with MiXCR, one entry per CDR3 protein. The sample shows 400,000 to 500,000 distinct CDR3 sequences, under 15% of them seen only once. In addition, the sample was reused for a study of T cells in Graves' hyperthyroidism and ophthalmopathy.

The receptor was derived from a woman under 40 with Graves disease. The source material was peripheral blood mononuclear cells (PBMCs), sampled at new diagnosis, from a patient treated with antithyroid drugs. The chain couples TRBV2 to TRBJ2-1; TRBD2 matches at 7 bases. CDR3 bases: TGTGCCAGCAGTGCACCGGGACTAAACGTTAATGGAATCTACAATGAGCAGTTCTTC. Protein product: CASSAPGLNVNGIYNEQFF.